A selection of T cell receptor beta chains follows, all from one sample in a study of beta chain features in type 1 diabetes. TCRdb's copy holds only in-frame clones and misses some; the assay was immunoSEQ multiplex PCR. Of 120,000 to 150,000 clones in the sample, 6.9% were seen once. The sample consisted of central memory CD4+ T cells from blood. Every receptor here comes from a woman aged 25 to 39 in good health. The CDR3 runs from the conserved cysteine through the conserved F or W. Each record gives: V gene, J gene, CDR3 protein.

v_call: TRBV5-1
j_call: TRBJ2-3
cdr3_aa: CASSSSPPGGGTDTQYF

v_call: TRBV14
j_call: TRBJ1-1
cdr3_aa: CASSPRPDRDTEAFF

v_call: TRBV5-1
j_call: TRBJ2-5
cdr3_aa: CASNPGGEGTQYF

v_call: TRBV19
j_call: TRBJ2-7
cdr3_aa: CASSLGGGPYEQYF

v_call: TRBV5-1
j_call: TRBJ2-7
cdr3_aa: CASSSDPGTGRSEQYF

v_call: TRBV7-2
j_call: TRBJ1-2
cdr3_aa: CASSQLTGLYGYTF

v_call: TRBV7-3
j_call: TRBJ2-5
cdr3_aa: CASSLSANREQETQYF

v_call: TRBV9
j_call: TRBJ1-3
cdr3_aa: CASSEQEFSGNTIYF

v_call: TRBV4-2
j_call: TRBJ2-6
cdr3_aa: CASSQEQDREAGANVLTF

v_call: TRBV28
j_call: TRBJ2-1
cdr3_aa: CASSSSGVYNEQFF

v_call: TRBV6-1
j_call: TRBJ1-1
cdr3_aa: CASNNNRKNTEAFF

v_call: TRBV5-6
j_call: TRBJ2-3
cdr3_aa: CASSFLLAGGPTDTQYF

v_call: TRBV30
j_call: TRBJ2-5
cdr3_aa: CAWSVQTGWETQYF

v_call: TRBV4-3
j_call: TRBJ1-5
cdr3_aa: CASSPWTGDSQPQHF

v_call: TRBV7-9
j_call: TRBJ1-2
cdr3_aa: CASSLNREGGYTF

v_call: TRBV6-1
j_call: TRBJ1-3
cdr3_aa: CASSEAPTGSSGNTIYF

v_call: TRBV18
j_call: TRBJ2-7
cdr3_aa: CASSRDRLSYEQYF

v_call: TRBV6-1
j_call: TRBJ1-1
cdr3_aa: CASTRGTNTEAFF

v_call: TRBV18
j_call: TRBJ2-2
cdr3_aa: CASSGSRNTGELFF

v_call: TRBV18
j_call: TRBJ2-1
cdr3_aa: CASSQESGTANNEQFF

v_call: TRBV4-3
j_call: TRBJ2-1
cdr3_aa: CASSQEQGGNEQFF

v_call: TRBV2
j_call: TRBJ2-4
cdr3_aa: CASSDSARIAKNIQYF

v_call: TRBV5-1
j_call: TRBJ2-1
cdr3_aa: CASRPGTSGGLYNEQFF

v_call: TRBV11-2
j_call: TRBJ2-7
cdr3_aa: CATRGQAHEQYF

v_call: TRBV25-1
j_call: TRBJ2-7
cdr3_aa: CASSDPAGGSYEQYF

v_call: TRBV9
j_call: TRBJ1-3
cdr3_aa: CASSNQGSSGNTIYF

v_call: TRBV13
j_call: TRBJ2-7
cdr3_aa: CASSLGLSVLAGSYEQYF

v_call: TRBV14
j_call: TRBJ1-4
cdr3_aa: CASSQDRGEKLFF

v_call: TRBV30
j_call: TRBJ2-5
cdr3_aa: CAWSRIAARETQYF

v_call: TRBV5-1
j_call: TRBJ2-1
cdr3_aa: CASSPYLKSYNEQFF

v_call: TRBV6-5
j_call: TRBJ1-1
cdr3_aa: CASSSDNLNTEAFF

v_call: TRBV11-2
j_call: TRBJ2-3
cdr3_aa: CASTLGQGFTDTQYF

v_call: TRBV19
j_call: TRBJ2-7
cdr3_aa: CASTPRGRGAYEQYF

v_call: TRBV6-6
j_call: TRBJ1-1
cdr3_aa: CASSRTAGNTEAFF

v_call: TRBV5-1
j_call: TRBJ1-2
cdr3_aa: CASSDPGGAEGYTF

v_call: TRBV19
j_call: TRBJ2-7
cdr3_aa: CASSMSGTTVYEQYF

v_call: TRBV20-1
j_call: TRBJ2-7
cdr3_aa: CSATLAYEQYF

v_call: TRBV7-9
j_call: TRBJ1-1
cdr3_aa: CASSQDGTGGNTEAFF

v_call: TRBV4-3
j_call: TRBJ2-1
cdr3_aa: CASSRTSGSNEQFF

v_call: TRBV5-4
j_call: TRBJ2-5
cdr3_aa: CASSSQGNGETQYF

v_call: TRBV10-2
j_call: TRBJ2-3
cdr3_aa: CASSELARELGQYF

v_call: TRBV19
j_call: TRBJ1-2
cdr3_aa: CASSTRQGNGYTF

v_call: TRBV6-6
j_call: TRBJ2-7
cdr3_aa: CASSTRPDGLYF

v_call: TRBV6-1
j_call: TRBJ1-2
cdr3_aa: CASSESRRGGGYTF

v_call: TRBV18
j_call: TRBJ1-1
cdr3_aa: CASSLGQLNTEAFF

v_call: TRBV25-1
j_call: TRBJ2-6
cdr3_aa: CASSELAGSSGANVLTF

v_call: TRBV15
j_call: TRBJ1-5
cdr3_aa: CATSRGQRNQPQHF

v_call: TRBV30
j_call: TRBJ2-1
cdr3_aa: CAWSLRGNEQFF

v_call: TRBV11-3
j_call: TRBJ2-1
cdr3_aa: CASSLQIAGGHNEQFF

v_call: TRBV6-6
j_call: TRBJ2-7
cdr3_aa: CASSYPGSGGNYEQYF

v_call: TRBV28
j_call: TRBJ2-7
cdr3_aa: CASRSPLSARSSYEQYF

v_call: TRBV4-3
j_call: TRBJ2-3
cdr3_aa: CASSQTVTGGEDTQYF

v_call: TRBV28
j_call: TRBJ2-1
cdr3_aa: CASSPQRRYNEQFF

v_call: TRBV30
j_call: TRBJ2-7
cdr3_aa: CAWSGQGRYEQYF

v_call: TRBV10-3
j_call: TRBJ2-1
cdr3_aa: CAITGDYNEQFF

v_call: TRBV7-2
j_call: TRBJ2-7
cdr3_aa: CASSFDRQSSYEQYF

v_call: TRBV6-1
j_call: TRBJ2-1
cdr3_aa: CASSKRTSGRNEQFF